One and the same sample provided the 6 T cell receptor beta chains below, sequenced in a study of cytomegalovirus exposure and HLA in healthy donors. Researchers ran the PCR with 60 Vbeta and 13 Jbeta primers. Clones were sequenced by immunoSEQ multiplex PCR, and TCRdb holds only the in-frame ones, with some missing. The sample contains about 130,000 clones, roughly two thirds of which appear only once. Sequenced: PBMCs. The receptors derive from a man aged 25-45 years in good health and CMV-seropositive.

The chain carries TRBV7-2 and TRBJ1-5; perhaps TRBD1 as D (5 bases). Germline assignment: CDR1 SGHTA and CDR2 FQGNSA. The V and J ends lost 0 bases and 9 bases respectively, with 12 bases between them. This CDR3 is 14 amino acids long. CDR3 loop: CASSLATGERPQHF. In nucleotides, the CDR3 is TGTGCCAGCAGCTTAGCCACAGGCGAGAGGCCCCAGCATTTT. Filled out from reference TRBV7-2 and TRBJ1-5, the complete variable domain reads GAGVSQSPSNKVTEKGKDVELRCDPISGHTALYWYRQSLGQGLEFLIYFQGNSAPDKSGLPSDRFSAERTGGSVSTLTIQRTQQEDSAVYLCASSLATGERPQHFGDGTRLSIL.

The chain couples TRBV11-2 to TRBJ1-4; possibly TRBD1 for D (5 bases). This CDR3 is 14 amino acids long. V was clipped by 1 base and J by 8 bases, with 11 bases between them. CDR1 is SGHAT, CDR2 FQNNGV, per germline. CDR3 nucleotides: TGTGCCAGCAGCTTAGTTCAGGGTTGGGAAAAACTGTTTTTT. The encoded protein is CASSLVQGWEKLFF.

Only one count was recorded for this clone. The J gene is TRBJ2-2, the V gene TRBV18; D not certain. Trimming removed 2 bases from V and 1 base from J, with 8 bases in between. This CDR3 comprises 15 residues. CDR1 KGHSH and CDR2 LQKENI come from the germline V gene. CDR3 nucleotide sequence: TGTGCCAGCTCACCATTAACAGTGAACACCGGGGAGCTGTTTTTT. This encodes CASSPLTVNTGELFF.

This clone appeared a few times. The V call is TRBV27, the J call TRBJ1-2; a possible D gene is TRBD1 (6 bases). V lost 4 bases and J lost 2, with 17 bases in between. This CDR3 contains 16 residues. Germline values: CDR1 MNHEY, CDR2 SMNVEV (reference sequence). CDR3 sequence (DNA): TGTGCCAGCAGTTCCTATTCATTGGGGACAAACTATGGCTACACCTTC. Its translation is CASSSYSLGTNYGYTF.

This chain joins TRBV10-3 and TRBJ1-2; D not certain. The CDR3 is made up of 15 amino acids. The germline V and J ends were trimmed by 11 bases and 2 bases, with 21 bases remaining between them. Germline-derived CDR1 and CDR2 are ENHRY and SYGVKD. The CDR3 nucleotides read TGTGCCGTTCTAAAGACTTCCGGGAACAACTATGGCTACACCTTC. Translating it yields CAVLKTSGNNYGYTF.

In its sample, this clone was seen a few times. This chain connects TRBV5-1 to TRBJ2-5, with TRBD1 matching 8 bases. Germline CDR1 is SGHRS and CDR2 is YFSETQ. The CDR3 spans 13 residues. The V and J ends lost 6 bases and 5 bases, in that order; junction bases with no gene match: 6. In DNA form, the CDR3 reads TGCGCCAGCAACCAGGGGGCAGGGGAGACCCAGTACTTC. Translation: CASNQGAGETQYF.